This TCR beta chain was identified during a study of blood T cells in healthy people across ages (dated by TCRdb to the mid-2010s). Regarding the complete study: In model experiments, template switching captured about one uniquely barcoded TCR beta cDNA molecule for every two T cells. Two additional independent replicas of 1 million unique cDNA reads from the same blood draw were analyzed for two donors (one aged 18 to 30 and one aged 80 or older). To avoid experimental bias, donors of different ages were spread randomly across the sequencing lanes. Donors were grouped into four age groups: young (average approximately 16 years), middle-aged (39), aged (about 60) and long-lived (around 82). To track age-related changes in TCR beta repertoire diversity, the study relied on deep sequencing normalized with unique cDNA molecular identifiers. What the research found in general, with its limitations: Conclusive comparison of naive and antigen-experienced compartments was prevented by the profiling of bulk unsorted PBMCs. As age increased, observed TCR beta diversity per million T cells dropped in a roughly linear way, and a significant reduction was already evident by age approximately 40. Donor CMV infection status was unknown, potentially confounding age-related changes in expanded clonotypes. Compared with the aged group, the long-lived group had more naive CD4+ T cells, fewer expanded clones and increased TCR diversity, a pattern suggesting age selection. Estimates of total diversity based on one million sequenced T cells were considered lower bounds and underestimates. Observed TCR beta diversity correlated strongly with the percentage of naive T cells measured by flow cytometry.

According to the germline V gene, CDR1 reads SGHDT and CDR2 reads YYEEEE. From its cysteine to its phenylalanine, the CDR3 spans 13 amino acids. Only the CDR3 portion is preserved as DNA: 39 bases, with reading frame beginning at the first base. V loses 4 bases, J loses 6 bases, and the germline ends lie 13 bases apart. The approximately 39 donors, aged about 6 to 95 years, were systemically healthy Caucasian individuals from Russia. Approximately 11 milliliters of peripheral blood were drawn from each donor into EDTA-treated Vacutainer tubes. PBMCs were isolated by Ficoll-Paque density-gradient centrifugation, with at least 7 million obtained per sample. Trizol reagent was used to extract total RNA from the PBMCs, yielding at least 5.5 micrograms per sample. The percentages of naive CD45RAhigh/CD27high T cells were determined by flow cytometry on a PBMC aliquot from every donor. This clonotype was picked up a small number of times. It has no known antigen specificity. No clone much larger than this one lies a single base away; base qualities are absent.

Libraries were constructed by 5' RACE. Sequenced on an Illumina HiSeq 2500. A second PCR of roughly 7 to 11 cycles was run with a J-beta primer mix and a sample-barcoded 5' primer. Each TCR beta cDNA molecule received a unique molecular identifier from a template-switch 5' adaptor carrying 12 random nucleotides. At least 2.5 million CDR3-containing paired-end reads were obtained from each sample. All of the RNA was converted into first-strand cDNA using the Mint cDNA synthesis kit, with a TRBC-specific oligonucleotide serving as the primer. Following uracil-DNA glycosylase treatment, all cDNA underwent a first 18-cycle PCR with the universal primers M1SS and BC2_uni_R. Processing in the source paper ran as follows. Each sample was normalized by randomly selecting 1 million high-quality reads, each carrying a distinct molecular identifier. Instead of being binned into consensus sequences, reads with shared molecular identifiers were discarded. MiTCR, run with a Q25 quality threshold and the strictest error-elimination algorithm, handled CDR3 identification, clonotype clustering and error correction. A nonparametric unseen species model with Euler transformation was used to estimate a lower bound on total TCR beta diversity. TCRdb applied fastp at Q25 and MiXCR to the public reads, then kept only in-frame beta chains. A single entry per CDR3 protein holds the most common genes and DNA from its merged rows. The V and J calls here are based on TCRdb, not the publication. The sample table lists about 1,000,000 distinct CDR3 sequences, under 45% of them with a count of one. Clones ranked in the top ten supply 18% of the sample.

This TCR came from a woman in her sixties or seventies in good health. The sample taken for sequencing was blood. Recombination linked TRBV5-6 to TRBJ1-2, with the D gene not confidently named. The CDR3 reads as follows: CASSITGVNGYTF. The sequenced DNA: TGTGCCAGCAGCATTACCGGGGTAAATGGCTACACCTTC.